The entry that follows covers one T cell receptor (beta chain) sequence. Antigen specificity is unknown. V was pared by 2 bases and J by 14 bases, with 12 bases between. Germline V gene sequence: CDR1 SQVTM, CDR2 ANQGSEA. This CDR3 is 10 amino acids long. The data derive from a study of cytomegalovirus exposure and HLA in healthy donors. Whole-study context: The same platform as the 650 to 700 first-cohort repertoires was used for the 120 validation repertoires, a later analysis reported.

TCRdb's copy holds only in-frame clones and misses some; the assay was immunoSEQ multiplex PCR. Of about 130,000 clones in the sample, under 90% are singletons; the top ten hold 1.5% to 2.5%. Study-wide results and caveats: The study labeled approximately 150 TCR beta chains cytomegalovirus-associated. There were some public TCRs occurring in many donors, but most TCR sequences were rare. In vitro confirmation showed three CMV-associated chains to be CMV antigen specific.

Material for sequencing was PBMCs. The V call is TRBV29-1, the J call TRBJ1-1, with D tentatively TRBD1 (5 bases). This sequence originates from a woman under 30 in good health and CMV-seronegative. The CDR3 loop is CSVETGGQFF. The CDR3 region has the DNA TGCAGCGTTGAAACAGGAGGGCAGTTCTTT.